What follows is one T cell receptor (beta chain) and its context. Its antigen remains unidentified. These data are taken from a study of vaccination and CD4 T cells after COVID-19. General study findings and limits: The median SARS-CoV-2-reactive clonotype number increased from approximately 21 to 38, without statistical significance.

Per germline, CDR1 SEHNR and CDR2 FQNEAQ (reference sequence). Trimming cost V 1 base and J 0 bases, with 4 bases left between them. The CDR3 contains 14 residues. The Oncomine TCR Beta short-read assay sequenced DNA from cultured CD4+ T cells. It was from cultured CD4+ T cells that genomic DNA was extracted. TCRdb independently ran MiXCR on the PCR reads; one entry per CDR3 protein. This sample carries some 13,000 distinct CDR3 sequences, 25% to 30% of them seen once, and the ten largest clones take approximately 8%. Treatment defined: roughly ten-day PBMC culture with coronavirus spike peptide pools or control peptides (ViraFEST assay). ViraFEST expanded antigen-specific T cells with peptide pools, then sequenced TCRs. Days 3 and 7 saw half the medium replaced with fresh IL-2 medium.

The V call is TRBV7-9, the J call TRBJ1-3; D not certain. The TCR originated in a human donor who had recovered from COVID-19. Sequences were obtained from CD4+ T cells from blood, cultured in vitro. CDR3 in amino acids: CASSLGYSGNTIYF. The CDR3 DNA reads TGTGCCAGCAGCTTAGGATACTCTGGAAACACCATATATTTT. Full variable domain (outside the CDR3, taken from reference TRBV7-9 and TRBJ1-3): DTGVSQNPRHKITKRGQNVTFRCDPISEHNRLYWYRQTLGQGPEFLTYFQNEAQLEKSRLLSDRFSAERPKGSFSTLEIQRTEQGDSAMYLCASSLGYSGNTIYFGEGSWLTVV.